One and the same sample provided the 9 T cell receptor beta chains below, sequenced in a study of blood T cell repertoires in COVID-19. Sequencing used immunoSEQ multiplex PCR; TCRdb keeps in-frame clones, though not all of them. The sample holds about 230,000 clones, around 81% seen once. The material sequenced was peripheral blood. The origin of the receptors is a woman of 80 years or more with COVID-19, enrolled during active disease.

The chain couples TRBV6-6 to TRBJ1-1; TRBD1 might be the D (5 bases). The V and J ends lost 4 bases and 4 bases respectively, with 13 bases between them. This CDR3 region has 14 residues. CDR1 and CDR2 from the germline V gene are MNHNY and SVGAGI (reference sequence). CDR3 in amino acids: CASSWSRVGTEAFF. In DNA form, the CDR3 reads TGTGCCAGCAGTTGGAGCAGGGTTGGCACTGAAGCTTTCTTT.

The CDR3, as DNA: TGTGCCAGCAGCCTCTTGGGACAGGCGAACACTGAAGCTTTCTTT. Translating gives CASSLLGQANTEAFF. This chain connects TRBV7-2 to TRBJ1-1, with 8 bases lining up with TRBD1. V lost 5 bases, J lost 1 base, and 6 bases stayed unmatched. The germline V gene has CDR1 SGHTA and CDR2 FQGNSA. The CDR3 is 15 residues long.

This clone was counted only a few times. The rearrangement joins TRBV7-2 to TRBJ1-2, with 8 bases fitting TRBD1. Per germline, CDR1 SGHTA and CDR2 FQGNSA. The CDR3 runs 14 residues. V shed 1 base, J shed 8 bases, and the junction held 6 bases outside the gene matches. CDR3 loop: CASSLDRGSGGYTF. The CDR3 region has the DNA TGTGCCAGCAGCTTAGACAGGGGGTCTGGCGGCTACACCTTC.

The V call is TRBV7-3, the J call TRBJ1-1; 7 bases are a match to TRBD1. J lost 5 bases, V lost 0 bases, and 3 bases had no gene match. The CDR3 totals 14 residues. Germline CDR1 SGHTA, CDR2 FQGTGA. CDR3 in DNA: TGTGCCAGCAGCTTAACGCCAGGGGGGACTGAAGCTTTCTTT. Its protein product is CASSLTPGGTEAFF. The complete variable domain, with remaining parts taken from reference TRBV7-3 and TRBJ1-1, reads GAGVSQTPSNKVTEKGKYVELRCDPISGHTALYWYRQSLGQGPEFLIYFQGTGAADDSGLPNDRFFAVRPEGSVSTLKIQRTERGDSAVYLCASSLTPGGTEAFFGQGTRLTVV.

The chain uses TRBV15 and TRBJ1-5; D is ambiguous. Looked up from germline, CDR1 is LNHNV and CDR2 is YYDKDF (reference sequence). V lost 0 bases, J lost 11 bases, and 17 bases lay in between. CDR3 size: 15 residues. The CDR3: CATSRDLDRAPTQHF. The CDR3 DNA reads TGTGCCACCAGCAGAGATCTAGATCGTGCACCGACCCAGCATTTT.

The rearrangement links TRBV3-1 (or the pseudogene TRBV3-2) to TRBJ1-1; D call uncertain. V was shortened by 1 base and J by 10 bases, with 10 bases between the two germline ends. Per the germline V gene, CDR1 is LGHDT and CDR2 is YNNKEL (reference sequence). The CDR3 loop spans 12 amino acids. The CDR3 DNA sequence: TGTGCCAGCAGCCAAGGCACGGGGAGAGCTTTCTTT. Encoded protein: CASSQGTGRAFF.

The rearrangement uses TRBV7-9 and TRBJ2-7; tentatively, D is TRBD2 (6 bases). Between the trimmed V and J ends, which lost 5 bases and 5 bases, there was a span of 16 bases. The CDR3 totals 14 residues. CDR1 and CDR2 from the germline V gene are SEHNR and FQNEAQ (reference sequence). CDR3 region: CASSRRLDLDEQYF. Here the CDR3 DNA reads TGTGCCAGCAGCCGACGACTAGACCTGGACGAGCAGTACTTC.

The chain couples TRBV5-1 to TRBJ2-3; TRBD2 matches 8 bases. The CDR3 loop spans 18 amino acids. Germline trimming cut 4 bases from V and 2 bases from J; bases unmatched to any gene: 15. Germline values: CDR1 SGHRS, CDR2 YFSETQ. The CDR3 loop reads CASSPTFWRRGDTDTQYF. The CDR3 coding sequence is TGCGCCAGCAGCCCAACCTTTTGGCGGCGGGGGGACACAGATACGCAGTATTTT.

The rearrangement joins TRBV6-5 to TRBJ2-7; TRBD1 agrees at 10 bases. Germline CDR1 MNHEY, CDR2 SVGAGI. Trimming removed 2 bases from V and 5 bases from J; junction bases left unmatched: 9. The CDR3 length is 16 residues. CDR3 region: CASSYLGGQGNHEQYF. CDR3 nucleotide sequence: TGTGCCAGCAGTTACCTCGGGGGACAGGGGAACCACGAGCAGTACTTC.